Presented here are 24 T cell receptor beta chains from one specimen sequenced in a study of patients and donors after allogeneic stem cell transplantation. In TCRdb, the RT-PCR reads were re-called with MiXCR into one record per CDR3 protein. Of around 160,000 distinct CDR3 sequences in the sample, approximately 30% were seen once. Specimen: blood, either unsorted or a sorted T cell fraction (not recorded which). Receptors were obtained from a human donor who was either an allogeneic HSCT recipient or a stem cell or donor lymphocyte infusion donor (not recorded which). It is not recorded whose cells these are; they may come from a transplant donor.

The rearrangement links TRBV7-9 to TRBJ2-3; D is tentatively TRBD1 or TRBD2 (5 bases each). V lost 7 bases, J lost 5 bases, and 16 bases lay in between. The CDR3 contains 14 residues. Germline V gene data show CDR1 as SEHNR and CDR2 as FQNEAQ (reference sequence). CDR3 region: CASKRDHSLDTQYF. CDR3 bases: TGTGCCAGCAAGAGGGACCATAGCTTAGATACGCAGTATTTT.

The V call is TRBV4-2, the J call TRBJ2-5; perhaps TRBD2 as D (5 bases). CDR1 is LGHNA, CDR2 YNFKEQ, per germline. This CDR3 region has 15 residues. Trimming removed 0 bases at V and 2 bases at J, with 10 bases between. CDR3: CASSQDPGKQETQYF. The DNA for the CDR3 is TGTGCCAGCAGCCAAGATCCGGGAAAACAAGAGACCCAGTACTTC.

The chain has TRBV6-5 and TRBJ2-5; 8 bases align to TRBD2. Germline CDR1 reads MNHEY; CDR2 reads SVGAGI. This CDR3 is 19 amino acids long. J was trimmed by 7 bases and V by 2 bases; bases with no gene match: 21. CDR3 protein: CASSYLTLGTRWPKGTQYF. Written as DNA, the CDR3 is TGTGCCAGCAGTTACCTCACCCTCGGGACTAGATGGCCAAAGGGGACCCAGTACTTC.

The V gene is TRBV5-1, the J gene TRBJ2-3, with TRBD2 matching 7 bases. The CDR3 consists of 15 residues. In germline, CDR1 is SGHRS, CDR2 YFSETQ. Trimming removed 4 bases from V and 0 bases from J; junction bases left unmatched: 5. The CDR3 protein is CASSLLAVSTDTQYF. For the CDR3, the DNA is TGCGCCAGCAGCCTTCTAGCGGTGAGCACAGATACGCAGTATTTT.

This clonotype was counted only a few times. J is TRBJ1-2 and V is TRBV7-4; tentatively, D is TRBD1 (5 bases). The CDR3 is made up of 17 amino acids. Between the trimmed V and J ends, which lost 2 bases and 7 bases, there was a span of 23 bases. CDR1 SGHVT and CDR2 SQSDAQ come from the germline V gene. The CDR3: CASSLRDIGGFSGGYTF. The CDR3 DNA is TGTGCCAGCAGCTTAAGAGATATCGGGGGATTTTCGGGTGGCTACACCTTC.

This chain connects TRBV6-1 to TRBJ1-4, with no clear D. The germline CDR1 and CDR2 sequences are MNHNS and SASEGT. This CDR3 is built from 15 residues. Trimming stripped 7 bases from V and 8 bases from J, with 20 bases between. CDR3 in DNA: TGTGCCAGCAACCCTATTGCGAGTTTTGGAGAAAAACTGTTTTTT. This sequence encodes CASNPIASFGEKLFF.

This clonotype came up a few times. The rearrangement joins TRBV12-3 or TRBV12-4 to TRBJ1-6; 7 bases map to TRBD1. J was trimmed by 10 bases and V by 3 bases; bases with no gene match: 9. The CDR3 consists of 15 residues. The CDR3 sequence is CASSLETGKGSPLHF. The CDR3 DNA reads as TGTGCCAGCAGTTTGGAGACAGGGAAAGGATCACCCCTCCACTTT.

The J gene is TRBJ2-7, the V gene TRBV27; D gene ambiguous. The V and J ends lost 3 bases and 2 bases respectively, with 11 bases between them. The CDR3 extends over 14 amino acids. The V gene's germline CDR1 is MNHEY and CDR2 SMNVEV (reference sequence). CDR3 region: CASSFDPTPYEQYF. DNA for the CDR3: TGTGCCAGCAGTTTCGACCCAACACCCTACGAGCAGTACTTC.

The chain carries TRBV27 and TRBJ1-4; 10 bases fit TRBD1. The CDR3 runs to 14 residues. From germline, CDR1 is MNHEY and CDR2 SMNVEV (reference sequence). The junction had 6 bases not matched to a gene; V was cut back by 4 bases and J by 10 bases. CDR3 in DNA: TGTGCCAGCAGTTACGGGACAGGGGATGGAAAACTGTTTTTT. Residues: CASSYGTGDGKLFF.

This clonotype showed up just a few times. The gene calls are TRBV20-1 and TRBJ2-4; TRBD1 might be the D (6 bases). V lost 3 bases, J lost 2 bases, and 23 bases lay in between. The CDR3 extends over 18 amino acids. Germline CDR1 reads DFQATT; CDR2 reads SNEGSKA (reference sequence). DNA of the CDR3: TGCAGTGCTAGGAGAGAGGACTCAGGGGTTATGACCAAAAACATTCAGTACTTC. It codes for CSARREDSGVMTKNIQYF.

The rearrangement links TRBV9 to TRBJ2-7, with 7 bases matching TRBD2. The length of the CDR3 is 15 residues. CDR1 and CDR2 from the germline V gene are SGDLS and YYNGEE. V lost 2 bases, J lost 2 bases, and 7 bases stayed unmatched. The CDR3 coding sequence is TGTGCCAGCAGCGTTACGGGACTACCCACCTACGAGCAGTACTTC. Its translation: CASSVTGLPTYEQYF.

The chain links TRBV3-1 to TRBJ2-2; no definite D call. The germline V gene encodes CDR1 LGHDT and CDR2 YNNKEL (reference sequence). This CDR3 is 15 amino acids long. Trimming pared 3 bases from V and 3 bases from J, leaving 11 bases between. The DNA of the CDR3 is TGTGCCAGCAGCCAGGGAAATTTATACACCGGGGAGCTGTTTTTT. It specifies CASSQGNLYTGELFF.

This clonotype showed up just a few times. The CDR3 sequence is CASRRGLTTEAFF. The DNA for the CDR3 is TGTGCCAGCCGCAGGGGCCTAACTACTGAAGCTTTCTTT. The chain combines TRBV7-2 with TRBJ1-1; a possible D gene is TRBD1 (6 bases). The ends were cut back, 8 bases at V and 5 bases at J, with 15 bases in the middle. Looked up from germline, CDR1 is SGHTA and CDR2 is FQGNSA. The CDR3 spans 13 residues.

This chain connects TRBV14 to TRBJ2-5, with TRBD2 identical over 7 bases. This CDR3 contains 16 residues. The germline gives CDR1 SGHDN, CDR2 FVKESK. The junction had 11 bases not matched to a gene; V was cut back by 0 bases and J by 7 bases. CDR3 DNA sequence: TGTGCCAGCAGCCAAGAGACGGGAGGCACTGTGAGGACCCAGTACTTC. Amino acid sequence: CASSQETGGTVRTQYF.

This clonotype has a handful of counts. V is TRBV7-2 and J is TRBJ1-1; 7 bases map to TRBD1. J was trimmed by 0 bases and V by 5 bases; bases with no gene match: 12. Looked up from germline, CDR1 is SGHTA and CDR2 is FQGNSA. CDR3 length equals 17 residues. CDR3 residues: CASSPRAQGGLNTEAFF. The CDR3 nucleotides are TGTGCCAGCAGCCCGAGGGCTCAGGGGGGATTGAACACTGAAGCTTTCTTT.

The sample holds a few counts of this clonotype. The V gene is TRBV12-3 or TRBV12-4, the J gene TRBJ1-4; D ambiguous. V lost 1 base and J lost 7, with 10 bases in between. The CDR3 runs to 14 residues. CDR3 loop: CASSLVGIGEKLFF. CDR3 in DNA: TGTGCCAGCAGTTTAGTGGGGATAGGTGAAAAACTGTTTTTT.

CDR3: CASGTRGGEQYF. DNA for the CDR3: TGTGCCAGCGGAACCAGGGGTGGCGAGCAGTACTTC. The genes are TRBV12-3 or TRBV12-4 and TRBJ2-7; D may be TRBD1 (6 bases). The CDR3 loop spans 12 amino acids. Trimming removed 8 bases from V and 6 bases from J, with 14 bases in between.

This clonotype has more than one count but fewer than ten. The chain carries TRBV6-5 and TRBJ1-4; perhaps TRBD1 as D (5 bases). The CDR3 runs to 11 residues. V lost 5 bases and J 12 bases, leaving 10 bases between the germline ends. Germline V CDR1 and CDR2: MNHEY, SVGAGI. The CDR3 sequence: CASSPGRELFF. CDR3 in DNA: TGTGCCAGCAGTCCGGGACGTGAACTGTTTTTT.

The genes are TRBV28 and TRBJ1-5, with a possible D match to TRBD1 (5 bases). Germline loops: CDR1 MDHEN, CDR2 SYDVKM. This CDR3 spans 13 amino acids. V gave up 11 bases and J gave up 0 bases, with 11 bases separating them. In DNA, the CDR3 is TGTGCCGCAACAGGTAATAGCAATCAGCCCCAGCATTTT. It specifies CAATGNSNQPQHF. The variable domain in full, completed from reference TRBV28 and TRBJ1-5, reads DVKVTQSSRYLVKRTGEKVFLECVQDMDHENMFWYRQDPGLGLRLIYFSYDVKMKEKGDIPEGYSVSREKKERFSLILESASTNQTSMYLCAATGNSNQPQHFGDGTRLSIL.

In its sample, this clonotype was seen a few times. The rearrangement links TRBV15 to TRBJ2-5, with D hard to call. The V end lost 0 bases, the J end lost 4 bases, and 12 bases lay between the germline ends. The CDR3 sequence is 15 residues long. Germline CDR1 is LNHNV and CDR2 is YYDKDF (reference sequence). CDR3 region: CATSRDLRSLETQYF. The CDR3 DNA reads as TGTGCCACCAGCAGAGATTTAAGGTCTTTAGAGACCCAGTACTTC.

This clonotype showed up many times. This chain links TRBV7-9 with TRBJ1-1, with D hard to call. V lost 2 bases, J lost 0 bases, and 4 bases lay in between. This CDR3 is built from 13 residues. Germline V gene data show CDR1 as SEHNR and CDR2 as FQNEAQ (reference sequence). In DNA, the CDR3 is TGTGCCAGCAGCTTAACCCTGAACACTGAAGCTTTCTTT. It yields the protein CASSLTLNTEAFF. The entire variable domain, with the rest obtained from reference TRBV7-9 and TRBJ1-1, is as follows: DTGVSQNPRHKITKRGQNVTFRCDPISEHNRLYWYRQTLGQGPEFLTYFQNEAQLEKSRLLSDRFSAERPKGSFSTLEIQRTEQGDSAMYLCASSLTLNTEAFFGQGTRLTVV.

The table lists this clonotype with a few counts. The chain joins TRBV20-1 to TRBJ1-1; the D is unclear. V gave up 3 bases and J gave up 14 bases, with 22 bases separating them. The CDR3 runs 13 residues. Germline CDR1 reads DFQATT; CDR2 reads SNEGSKA (reference sequence). CDR3 coding DNA: TGCAGTGCTAGGTCGCCCTATAGCGCTACGAAATTCTTT. Amino acid sequence: CSARSPYSATKFF.

Many counts were recorded for this clonotype. The CDR3 loop reads CAISESRQNTNSPLHF. The DNA of the CDR3 is TGTGCCATCAGTGAGTCTAGACAGAATACTAATTCACCCCTCCACTTT. The gene calls are TRBV10-3 and TRBJ1-6; perhaps TRBD1 as D (5 bases). The CDR3 runs to 16 residues. Trimming shortened V by 0 bases and J by 6 bases, and 12 bases separated the two germline ends. Germline assignment: CDR1 ENHRY and CDR2 SYGVKD.

The genes are TRBV24-1 and TRBJ2-1; TRBD2 matches at 10 bases. Germline V gene lookup returns CDR1 KGHDR and CDR2 SFDVKD. The CDR3 is 15 amino acids. V dropped 4 bases and J dropped 9; count of bases not matched to a gene: 8. CDR3 residues: CATSESSGRALEQFF. The CDR3 DNA follows: TGTGCCACCAGTGAATCCAGCGGGAGGGCCCTTGAGCAGTTCTTC.